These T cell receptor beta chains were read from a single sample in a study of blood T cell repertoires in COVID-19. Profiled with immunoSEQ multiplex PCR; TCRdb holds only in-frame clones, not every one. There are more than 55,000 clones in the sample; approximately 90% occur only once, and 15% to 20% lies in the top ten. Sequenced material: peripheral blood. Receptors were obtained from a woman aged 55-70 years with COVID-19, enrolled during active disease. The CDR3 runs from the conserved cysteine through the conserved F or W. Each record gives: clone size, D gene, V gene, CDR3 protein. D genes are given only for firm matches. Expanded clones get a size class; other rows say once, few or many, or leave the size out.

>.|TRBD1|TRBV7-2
CASSPMGQPFQTF
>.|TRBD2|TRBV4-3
CASSPSGIWEQFF
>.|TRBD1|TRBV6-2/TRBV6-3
CASSIPGDSNQPQHF
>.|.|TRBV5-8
CASRARGDGDTQYF
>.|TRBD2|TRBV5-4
CASSITSGRADRFF
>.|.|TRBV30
CAWSAQGPSSGNTIYF
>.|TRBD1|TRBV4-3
CASSPGTGLSGNTIYF
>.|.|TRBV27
CASSLSYLSYEQYF
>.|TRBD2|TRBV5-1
CASSPSSGTPYEQYF
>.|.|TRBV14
CASSQGFSGRVSYEQYF
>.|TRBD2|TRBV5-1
CASSSQSPTGTSGSYEQYF
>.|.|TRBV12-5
CASGSSYLEQYF
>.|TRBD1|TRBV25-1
CASSGDREDSYEQYF
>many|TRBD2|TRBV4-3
CASSQAFGLAGVLVYEQYF
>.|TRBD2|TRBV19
CASSGPTSNTGELFF
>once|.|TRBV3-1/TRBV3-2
CASSPAGGGNTEAFF
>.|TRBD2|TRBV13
CASSLALAGGTGYNEQFF
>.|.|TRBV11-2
CASSLVAGDTQYF
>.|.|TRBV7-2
CASQDRYNSPLHF
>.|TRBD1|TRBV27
CASSPNDRGNYGYTF
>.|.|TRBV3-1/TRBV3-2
CAIWGGSGYTF
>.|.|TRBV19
CASSSDRTYSNQPQHF
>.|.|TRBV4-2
CASSRETGYNSPLHF
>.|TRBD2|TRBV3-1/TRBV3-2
CASSPGLAAYNEQFF
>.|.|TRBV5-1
CASSLGQQGTEAFF
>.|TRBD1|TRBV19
CASSRYDGQGASVGYGYTF
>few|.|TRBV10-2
CASSEQGSTGELFF
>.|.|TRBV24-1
CATSDPGHPWGDGYTF
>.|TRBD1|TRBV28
CASSLEGQGVSYEQYF
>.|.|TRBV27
CASSFRGYEQYF
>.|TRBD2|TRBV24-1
CATSDRTSGSTDTQYF
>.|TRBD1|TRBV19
CASSMQGGNQPQHF
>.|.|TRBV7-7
CASSPAGADTIYF
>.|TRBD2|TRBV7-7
CASSLGLAGTDTQYF
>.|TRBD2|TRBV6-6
CASSLGLAGPSSYEQYF
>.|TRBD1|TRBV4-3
CASSPRDSLTGANVLTF
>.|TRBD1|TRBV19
CASSLGQTTPWKYF
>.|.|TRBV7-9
CASSLMDRGQVGTDTQYF
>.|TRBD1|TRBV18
CASSPGTGGASYNEQFF
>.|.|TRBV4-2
CASSQDLGRDYGYTF
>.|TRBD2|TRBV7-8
CASSLALEGGPYEQYF
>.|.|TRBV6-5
CASSYTGQPLRYTF
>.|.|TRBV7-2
CASSPQSGRNTEAFF
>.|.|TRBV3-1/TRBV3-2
CASSPGQTTQPQHF
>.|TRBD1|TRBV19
CASTTGGGQGRRQPQHF
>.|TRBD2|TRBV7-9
CASSTGTSIPGELFF
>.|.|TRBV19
CASRPGLPNTGELFF
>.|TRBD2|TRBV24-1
CATSDLKRASGSDNEQFF